This passage covers 2 T cell receptor beta chains from one sample sequenced in a study of cytomegalovirus exposure and HLA in healthy donors. This PCR relied on a set of 60 Vbeta primers and 13 Jbeta primers. Libraries were prepared by immunoSEQ multiplex PCR; TCRdb keeps only in-frame clonotypes and omits some of them. The repertoire holds over 120,000 clones, with about 84% as singletons. Sequenced material: PBMCs. Every receptor here comes from a man over 45 in good health and CMV-seronegative.

CDR3 amino acids: CASSYMGAHLTDTQYF. The CDR3, as DNA: TGTGCCAGCAGTTACATGGGGGCACACCTCACAGATACGCAGTATTTT. The rearrangement uses TRBV6-6 and TRBJ2-3, with D perhaps matching TRBD1 (6 bases). The ends were cut back, 2 bases at V and 2 bases at J, with 14 bases in the middle. Germline V lookup: CDR1 MNHNY, CDR2 SVGAGI (reference sequence). The CDR3 totals 16 residues.

The chain joins TRBV15 to TRBJ2-1; D is unresolved. CDR3 length: 14 amino acids. The ends were cut back, 0 bases at V and 6 bases at J, with 9 bases in the middle. Germline V lookup: CDR1 LNHNV, CDR2 YYDKDF (reference sequence). The chain's CDR3 is CATSRDRRANEQFF. The CDR3 DNA reads as TGTGCCACCAGCAGAGATAGGAGAGCCAATGAGCAGTTCTTC.